Each of the 24 T cell receptor beta chains below was sequenced from the same sample in a study of monozygotic twins with inflammatory bowel disease. TCRdb reprocessed the 5' RACE reads and keeps a single row for each CDR3 protein, giving no DNA. Its clone listing holds 400,000 to 500,000 distinct CDR3 sequences. Sequenced input: blood. The receptors shown here come from a human donor with ulcerative colitis or Crohn's disease, or a healthy co-twin of an affected twin (not recorded which).

This sequence joins TRBV6-6 and TRBJ2-5; TCRdb's D gene call, TRBD1, goes unchecked for lack of DNA. There are 13 residues in the CDR3. In germline, CDR1 is MNHNY, CDR2 SVGAGI (reference sequence). CDR3 residues: CASNPTRGETQYF.

This chain uses TRBV7-9 with TRBJ2-1; as DNA is missing, the TRBD1 call by TCRdb cannot be tested. This CDR3 has 12 amino acids. Germline CDR1 SEHNR, CDR2 FQNEAQ (reference sequence). The CDR3 sequence: CATGHGRDEQFF.

The chain uses TRBV10-3 and TRBJ1-3. Per germline, CDR1 ENHRY and CDR2 SYGVKD. The length of the CDR3 is 13 residues. The CDR3 spells CAITTGSGNTIYF.

This chain joins TRBV20-1 and TRBJ2-2. The CDR3 runs to 14 residues. Germline CDR1 is DFQATT and CDR2 is SNEGSKA (reference sequence). CDR3: CSARGGVPSKELFF.

The rearrangement uses TRBV3-1 and TRBJ2-2; lacking DNA, the TRBD1 call made by TCRdb goes unchecked. CDR1 is LGHDT, CDR2 YNNKEL, per germline (reference sequence). This CDR3 spans 16 amino acids. CDR3: CASSPWGGSNTGELFF.

The J gene is TRBJ2-3, the V gene TRBV5-1. The CDR3 sequence is 15 residues long. Per the germline V gene, CDR1 is SGHRS and CDR2 is YFSETQ. This CDR3 is CASKGFDVSTDTQYF.

The chain couples TRBV28 to TRBJ2-1; TCRdb's assignment of TRBD1 cannot be checked, as there is no DNA. The CDR3 sequence is 15 residues long. Germline CDR1 MDHEN, CDR2 SYDVKM. CDR3 region: CASSLFGGWENEQFF.

V is TRBV5-1 and J is TRBJ1-1; no DNA is available, so the TRBD1 call from TCRdb remains unchecked. The CDR3 runs 15 residues. CDR1 and CDR2 from the germline V gene are SGHRS and YFSETQ. The chain's CDR3 is CASSTTQGVNTEAFF. Full variable domain (remainder filled in from reference TRBV5-1 and TRBJ1-1): KAGVTQTPRYLIKTRGQQVTLSCSPISGHRSVSWYQQTPGQGLQFLFEYFSETQRNKGNFPGRFSGRQFSNSRSEMNVSTLELGDSALYLCASSTTQGVNTEAFFGQGTRLTVV.

The J gene is TRBJ1-2, the V gene TRBV7-9. Germline V CDR1 and CDR2: SEHNR, FQNEAQ (reference sequence). CDR3 length: 13 residues. This CDR3 is CASSHTDFYGYTF.

This chain connects TRBV5-6 to TRBJ1-2; TCRdb's D call of TRBD1 is untestable without DNA. The CDR3 length is 15 residues. Germline V gene sequence: CDR1 SGHDT, CDR2 YYEEEE. The CDR3 is CASSGQPLANYGYTF. The complete variable domain, with remaining parts taken from reference TRBV5-6 and TRBJ1-2, reads DAGVTQSPTHLIKTRGQQVTLRCSPKSGHDTVSWYQQALGQGPQFIFQYYEEEERQRGNFPDRFSGHQFPNYSSELNVNALLLGDSALYLCASSGQPLANYGYTFGSGTRLTVV.

The chain links TRBV20-1 to TRBJ1-5. Germline CDR1 and CDR2: DFQATT and SNEGSKA (reference sequence). The CDR3 sequence is 12 residues long. CDR3 loop: CSAKRGGQPQHF.

The chain uses TRBV27 and TRBJ2-1; with no DNA, the TCRdb D assignment of TRBD1 cannot be verified. CDR1 is MNHEY, CDR2 SMNVEV, per germline (reference sequence). CDR3 length equals 16 residues. The CDR3 spells CASSLYGTGGRGEQFF.

The chain links TRBV7-9 to TRBJ2-3; lacking DNA, the TRBD2 call made by TCRdb goes unchecked. The V gene's germline CDR1 is SEHNR and CDR2 FQNEAQ (reference sequence). This CDR3 spans 15 amino acids. This CDR3 reads CASSSRLAVTDTQYF.

The chain couples TRBV7-9 to TRBJ2-5; TCRdb outputs TRBD2, but without DNA this stays unchecked. The CDR3 is 16 residues long. Germline V lookup: CDR1 SEHNR, CDR2 FQNEAQ (reference sequence). The CDR3 reads CASSPREGKYQETQYF.

The chain carries TRBV10-3 and TRBJ2-3. Germline V gene sequence: CDR1 ENHRY, CDR2 SYGVKD. The CDR3 is 17 residues long. CDR3 sequence reads: CAISERAIGTGTDTQYF.

The V gene is TRBV5-6, the J gene TRBJ2-7; the TCRdb D gene call, TRBD2, has no DNA to confirm it. CDR1 and CDR2 (germline): SGHDT, YYEEEE. The CDR3 extends over 13 amino acids. The CDR3: CASSLAEAGEQYF.

This chain links TRBV20-1 with TRBJ2-1. Germline loops: CDR1 DFQATT, CDR2 SNEGSKA (reference sequence). The CDR3 has 14 amino acids. CDR3: CSARLVQYYNEQFF.

This CDR3 is CASTQAFSTDTQYF. The chain couples TRBV6-2 or TRBV6-3 to TRBJ2-3. Germline-derived CDR1 and CDR2 are MNHEY and SVGEGT. The CDR3 length is 14 residues.

This chain joins TRBV29-1 and TRBJ2-2; there is no DNA to check the TCRdb D call of TRBD1. Per germline, CDR1 SQVTM and CDR2 ANQGSEA. This CDR3 is built from 15 residues. The CDR3 protein is CSATTGTANTGELFF.

V is TRBV7-6 and J is TRBJ2-1; the TRBD1 assignment by TCRdb is unverifiable without DNA. The CDR3 contains 13 residues. The V gene's germline CDR1 is SGHVS and CDR2 FNYEAQ. This chain's CDR3 is CASSSAGANEQFF.

The chain recombines TRBV11-2 with TRBJ2-1; the TRBD2 assignment by TCRdb is unverifiable without DNA. The length of the CDR3 is 15 residues. CDR1 and CDR2 (germline): SGHAT, FQNNGV. CDR3 loop: CASSLDWSSRNEQFF.

The V call is TRBV30, the J call TRBJ1-6; TCRdb's D call of TRBD1 is untestable without DNA. Germline V gives CDR1 GTSNPN, CDR2 SVGIG (reference sequence). This CDR3 spans 15 amino acids. The CDR3 loop is CAWSELGTGRMALHF.

The chain uses TRBV5-1 and TRBJ1-2. Germline CDR1 is SGHRS and CDR2 is YFSETQ. CDR3 length: 13 residues. CDR3: CASSLEGSYGYTF. Filled out from reference TRBV5-1 and TRBJ1-2, the complete variable domain reads KAGVTQTPRYLIKTRGQQVTLSCSPISGHRSVSWYQQTPGQGLQFLFEYFSETQRNKGNFPGRFSGRQFSNSRSEMNVSTLELGDSALYLCASSLEGSYGYTFGSGTRLTVV.

The chain employs TRBV10-3 and TRBJ2-2; the D call from TCRdb, TRBD1, cannot be confirmed without DNA. CDR3 length: 14 residues. Germline CDR1 is ENHRY and CDR2 is SYGVKD. The CDR3 sequence: CAIRPGGNTGELFF.